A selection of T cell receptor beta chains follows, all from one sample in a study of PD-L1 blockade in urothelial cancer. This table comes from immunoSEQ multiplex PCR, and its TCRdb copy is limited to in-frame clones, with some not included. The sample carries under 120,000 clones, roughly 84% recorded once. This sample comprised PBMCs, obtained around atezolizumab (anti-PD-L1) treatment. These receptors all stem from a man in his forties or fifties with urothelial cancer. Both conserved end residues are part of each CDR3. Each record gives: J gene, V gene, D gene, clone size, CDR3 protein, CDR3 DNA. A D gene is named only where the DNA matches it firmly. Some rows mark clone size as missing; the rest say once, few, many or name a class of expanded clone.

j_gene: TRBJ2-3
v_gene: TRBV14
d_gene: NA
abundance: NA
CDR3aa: CASSRETGRRTDTQYF
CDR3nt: TGTGCCAGCAGCCGAGAGACAGGGAGGCGCACAGATACGCAGTATTTT

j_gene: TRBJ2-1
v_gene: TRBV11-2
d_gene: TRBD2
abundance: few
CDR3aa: CASQRAGGDYNEQFF
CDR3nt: TGTGCCAGCCAACGGGCGGGGGGGGACTACAATGAGCAGTTCTTC

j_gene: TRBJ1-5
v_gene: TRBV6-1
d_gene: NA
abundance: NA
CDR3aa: CASSEQGGNQPQHF
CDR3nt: TGTGCCAGCAGTGAACAGGGCGGCAATCAGCCCCAGCATTTT

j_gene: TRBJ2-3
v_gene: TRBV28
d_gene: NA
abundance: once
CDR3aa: CASSPARSTDTQYF
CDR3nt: TGTGCCAGCAGCCCAGCGCGATCCACAGATACGCAGTATTTT

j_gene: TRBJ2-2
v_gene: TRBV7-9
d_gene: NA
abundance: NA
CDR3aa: CASSPSLLVGAGELFF
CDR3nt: TGTGCCAGCAGCCCCTCGCTACTAGTCGGGGCCGGGGAGCTGTTTTTT

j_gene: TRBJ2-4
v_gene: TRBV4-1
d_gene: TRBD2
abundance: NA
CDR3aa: CASSQAPIAGKENIQYF
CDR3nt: TGCGCCAGCAGCCAAGCCCCTATAGCGGGGAAGGAAAACATTCAGTACTTC

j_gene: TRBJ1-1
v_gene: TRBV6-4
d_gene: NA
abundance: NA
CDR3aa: CASRQMNTEAFF
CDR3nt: TGTGCCAGCAGGCAGATGAACACTGAAGCTTTCTTT

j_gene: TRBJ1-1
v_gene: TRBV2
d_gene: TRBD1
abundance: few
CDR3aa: CASRGQVRAFF
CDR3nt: TGTGCCAGCAGGGGACAGGTTAGGGCTTTCTTT

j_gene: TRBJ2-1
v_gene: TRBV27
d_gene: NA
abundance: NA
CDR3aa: CASSFGGLYNEQFF
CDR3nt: TGTGCCAGCAGTTTTGGAGGACTCTACAATGAGCAGTTCTTC

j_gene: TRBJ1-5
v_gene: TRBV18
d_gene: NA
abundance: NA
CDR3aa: CASSRDNGDQPQHF
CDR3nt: TGTGCCAGCTCCAGGGACAATGGGGATCAGCCCCAGCATTTT

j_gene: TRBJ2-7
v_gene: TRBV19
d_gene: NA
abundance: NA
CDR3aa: CASRQAGSTEQYF
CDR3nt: TGTGCCAGTCGACAGGCCGGATCCACCGAGCAGTACTTC

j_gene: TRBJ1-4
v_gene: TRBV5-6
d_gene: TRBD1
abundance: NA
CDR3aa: CASSARDRVREKLFF
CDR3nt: TGTGCCAGCAGCGCGCGGGACAGGGTCCGTGAAAAACTGTTTTTT

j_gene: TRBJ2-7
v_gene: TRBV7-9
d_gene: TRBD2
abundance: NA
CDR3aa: CASSRGGSYEQYF
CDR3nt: TGTGCCAGCAGCCGGGGGGGGTCCTACGAGCAGTACTTC

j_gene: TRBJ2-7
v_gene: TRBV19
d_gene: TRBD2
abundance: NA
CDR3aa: CASSDPGTSGKSEQYF
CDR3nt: TGTGCCAGTAGTGATCCCGGGACTAGCGGGAAAAGCGAGCAGTACTTC

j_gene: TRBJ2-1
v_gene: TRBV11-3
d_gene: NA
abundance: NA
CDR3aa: CASSPTLGSEQFF
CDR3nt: TGTGCCAGCAGCCCGACCCTAGGTTCTGAGCAGTTCTTC

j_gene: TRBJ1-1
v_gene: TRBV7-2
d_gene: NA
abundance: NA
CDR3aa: CASSLTAGNTEAFF
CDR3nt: TGTGCCAGCAGCTTGACCGCAGGGAACACTGAAGCTTTCTTT

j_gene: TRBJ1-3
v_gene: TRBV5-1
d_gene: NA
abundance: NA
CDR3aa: CASSSGHTSGNTIYF
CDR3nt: TGCGCCAGCAGCTCGGGACATACCTCTGGAAACACCATATATTTT

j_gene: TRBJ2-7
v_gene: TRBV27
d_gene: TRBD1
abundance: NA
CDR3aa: CASRGTGPLWEQYF
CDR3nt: TGTGCCAGCAGGGGGACAGGGCCCCTGTGGGAGCAGTACTTC

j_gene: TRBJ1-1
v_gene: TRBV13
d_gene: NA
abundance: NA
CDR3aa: CASRHGGVEAFF
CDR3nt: TGTGCCAGCAGGCACGGGGGGGTTGAAGCTTTCTTT

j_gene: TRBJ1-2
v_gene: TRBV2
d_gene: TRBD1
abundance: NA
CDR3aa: CASSAGQGTHGYTF
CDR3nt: TGTGCCAGCAGCGCGGGACAGGGGACCCATGGCTACACCTTC

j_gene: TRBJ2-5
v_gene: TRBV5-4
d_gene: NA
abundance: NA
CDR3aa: CASSLDLEETQYF
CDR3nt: TGTGCCAGCAGCTTGGACCTAGAAGAGACCCAGTACTTC

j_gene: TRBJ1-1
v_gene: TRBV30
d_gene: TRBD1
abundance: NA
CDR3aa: CAWKDRGGLHDLMNTEAFF
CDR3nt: TGTGCCTGGAAGGACAGGGGGGGGCTTCATGACCTCATGAACACTGAAGCTTTCTTT

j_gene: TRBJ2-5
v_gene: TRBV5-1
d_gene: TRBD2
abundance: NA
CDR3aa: CASSSGTSGPSYQETQYF
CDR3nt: TGCGCCAGCAGCTCCGGGACTAGCGGCCCATCATACCAAGAGACCCAGTACTTC

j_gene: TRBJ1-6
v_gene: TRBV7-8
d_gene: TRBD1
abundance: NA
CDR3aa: CASNRDRVNSPLHF
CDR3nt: TGTGCCAGTAACCGGGACAGGGTAAATTCACCCCTCCACTTT

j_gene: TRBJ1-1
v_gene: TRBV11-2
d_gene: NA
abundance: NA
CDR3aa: CASSLALNRAEAFF
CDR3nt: TGTGCCAGCAGCTTAGCCCTCAACAGGGCTGAAGCTTTCTTT

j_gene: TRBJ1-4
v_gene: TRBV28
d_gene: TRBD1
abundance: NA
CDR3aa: CASSIASGTGYEKLFF
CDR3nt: TGTGCCAGCAGTATCGCTTCAGGGACAGGGTATGAAAAACTGTTTTTT